These 18 T cell receptor beta chains were sequenced from one sample in a study of spatial heterogeneity in lung cancer. The sample's time point: sample taken at primary tumor resection. No cell sorting; template was whole RNA from tumor, lung tissue or PBMC. TCRdb redid the calling of the 5' RACE reads with MiXCR, one entry per CDR3 protein. This table holds around 12,000 distinct CDR3 sequences, about 13% found once. Sequences were derived from PBMCs, sampled at surgery. The receptors derive from a female donor with early-stage non-small cell lung cancer.

The V and J genes are TRBV18 and TRBJ1-5, with TRBD1 as a possible D gene (6 bases). CDR1 and CDR2 from the germline V gene are KGHSH and LQKENI. This CDR3 contains 14 residues. Trimming took off 6 bases at V and 2 bases at J, with 11 bases between the two ends. The DNA for the CDR3 is TGTGCCAGCTCCCCCCCAGGGGGCAATCAGCCCCAGCATTTT. Its translation is CASSPPGGNQPQHF.

This clonotype is labeled medium-sized. V usage is TRBV6-2 or TRBV6-3 and J usage is TRBJ2-1; 10 bases align to TRBD2. Germline values: CDR1 MNHEY, CDR2 SVGEGT. The CDR3 consists of 15 residues. Unmatched junction bases numbered 10, after V lost 5 bases and J lost 9 bases. CDR3 sequence (DNA): TGTGCCAGCAGTCCCAGCGGGAGGGCCGGTAGTGAGCAGTTCTTC. It yields the protein CASSPSGRAGSEQFF.

This clonotype was seen ten or more times. The chain has TRBV7-8 and TRBJ2-5, with D hard to call. From germline, CDR1 is SGHVS and CDR2 FQNEAQ. The CDR3 covers 15 residues. V was cut by 7 bases and J by 2 bases, with 17 bases left in between. As DNA, the CDR3 is TGTGCCAGCACCTCAGAAGCAGCTTCTCAAGAGACCCAGTACTTC. As protein: CASTSEAASQETQYF. The complete variable domain, with remaining parts taken from reference TRBV7-8 and TRBJ2-5, reads GAGVSQSPRYKVAKRGQDVALRCDPISGHVSLFWYQQALGQGPEFLTYFQNEAQLDKSGLPSDRFFAERPEGSVSTLKIQRTQQEDSAVYLCASTSEAASQETQYFGPGTRLLVL.

This clonotype showed up many times. The J gene is TRBJ1-6, the V gene TRBV6-5; 10 bases agree with TRBD1. Germline lookup yields CDR1 MNHEY and CDR2 SVGAGI. This CDR3 has 17 residues. The V segment lost 2 bases and the J segment 4 bases; nucleotides outside the gene matches: 5. The CDR3 DNA reads as TGTGCCAGCAGTTACCCCCGGGACAGGGGATATAATTCACCCCTCCACTTT. Residues: CASSYPRDRGYNSPLHF.

This clonotype is labeled medium-sized. The chain has TRBV5-1 and TRBJ1-1; D not certain. Deletions cut 3 bases from V and 6 bases from J, with 21 bases between. The CDR3 runs to 16 residues. Germline V gene lookup returns CDR1 SGHRS and CDR2 YFSETQ. The CDR3 region is CASSSSMKGITAEAFF. In DNA form, the CDR3 reads TGCGCCAGCAGCTCTTCTATGAAGGGAATTACGGCTGAAGCTTTCTTT.

This clonotype is deemed medium-sized. The V call is TRBV20-1, the J call TRBJ2-3; 9 positions agree with TRBD2. The V gene end was trimmed by 4 bases and the J gene end by 2 bases; junction bases not matched to a gene: 7. CDR3 size: 15 residues. Per the germline V gene, CDR1 is DFQATT and CDR2 is SNEGSKA (reference sequence). The CDR3 loop is CSANPSGAHTDTQYF. CDR3 DNA: TGCAGTGCTAATCCTAGCGGGGCCCACACAGATACGCAGTATTTT.

This clonotype has a count of ten or more. This chain joins TRBV20-1 and TRBJ2-7; TRBD1 might be the D (5 bases). Germline values: CDR1 DFQATT, CDR2 SNEGSKA (reference sequence). The CDR3 consists of 13 residues. Trimming stripped 3 bases from V and 5 bases from J, with 14 bases between. CDR3 in DNA: TGCAGTGCTAGTCGCGAAGTGGACAACGAGCAGTACTTC. This sequence encodes CSASREVDNEQYF.

This clonotype ranks as medium-sized. The rearrangement links TRBV6-5 to TRBJ1-6; TRBD1 matches 12 bases. The CDR3 runs 19 residues. Germline CDR1 is MNHEY and CDR2 is SVGAGI. Germline trimming cut 6 bases from V and 4 bases from J; bases unmatched to any gene: 13. This chain's CDR3 is CASSYERDRGLSYNSPLHF. CDR3 coding DNA: TGTGCCAGCAGCTACGAACGGGACAGGGGGCTCTCATATAATTCACCCCTCCACTTT.

Worth noting for this clonotype: The junction does not match germline at one end; this may be a read error. V gene TRBV12-3 or TRBV12-4 combines with J gene TRBJ2-7; maybe TRBD2 (5 bases). The CDR3 is 13 amino acids. The CDR3 region is CASTPRDHYEQYF. The DNA for the CDR3 is TGCGCCAGCACCCCCCGGGATCACTACGAGCAGTACTTC.

This clonotype came up many times. The CDR3 nucleotides are TGTGCCAGCAGCCAAGATTACGGTGGCCAAGAGACCCAGTACTTC. Its translation: CASSQDYGGQETQYF. The rearrangement joins TRBV14 to TRBJ2-5, with unresolved D. The V gene's germline CDR1 is SGHDN and CDR2 FVKESK. Between the trimmed V and J ends, which lost 0 bases and 1 base, there was a span of 9 bases. This CDR3 is 15 amino acids long.

This clonotype came up many times. The V and J genes are TRBV28 and TRBJ2-1, with D tentatively TRBD2 (6 bases). Per germline, CDR1 MDHEN and CDR2 SYDVKM. Between the trimmed V and J ends, which lost 3 bases and 9 bases, there was a span of 15 bases. The CDR3 is made up of 14 amino acids. This chain's CDR3 is CASSLRREPREQFF. In DNA, the CDR3 is TGTGCCAGCAGTTTGCGCCGGGAGCCTCGTGAGCAGTTCTTC. The entire variable domain, with the rest obtained from reference TRBV28 and TRBJ2-1, is as follows: DVKVTQSSRYLVKRTGEKVFLECVQDMDHENMFWYRQDPGLGLRLIYFSYDVKMKEKGDIPEGYSVSREKKERFSLILESASTNQTSMYLCASSLRREPREQFFGPGTRLTVL.

This clonotype came up a few times. The rearrangement joins TRBV3-1 to TRBJ2-3; TRBD1 or TRBD2 may be the D gene (5 bases each). CDR1 is LGHDT and CDR2 is YNNKEL in the germline V gene (reference sequence). V was trimmed by 0 bases and J by 14 bases, leaving 9 bases between them. The CDR3 spans 11 residues. The CDR3 DNA reads as TGTGCCAGCAGCCAAGAGAGGGGTCGGTATTTT. As protein: CASSQERGRYF.

This clonotype occurred many times. The chain employs TRBV5-1 and TRBJ2-7; 7 nucleotides align to TRBD2. With V trimmed by 5 bases and J by 0 bases, 5 bases remained unmatched. The CDR3 is made up of 14 amino acids. Per germline, CDR1 SGHRS and CDR2 YFSETQ. The CDR3 sequence: CASSDRGVSYEQYF. The CDR3 DNA follows: TGCGCCAGCAGTGACCGGGGGGTCTCCTACGAGCAGTACTTC.

By share of the sample, this clonotype is medium-sized. The chain has TRBV5-1 and TRBJ1-1, with D tentatively TRBD1 (5 bases). Germline values: CDR1 SGHRS, CDR2 YFSETQ. This CDR3 is 14 amino acids long. Trimming cost V 2 bases and J 10 bases, with 18 bases left between them. CDR3 in amino acids: CASSFPGSRQGAFF. The CDR3 DNA is TGCGCCAGCAGCTTTCCAGGGTCCCGTCAGGGAGCTTTCTTT.

This clonotype is categorized as medium-sized (0.01 to 0.1%). The chain recombines TRBV6-2 or TRBV6-3 with TRBJ1-1; D gene ambiguous. The CDR3 is 12 residues long. Germline V gene lookup returns CDR1 MNHEY and CDR2 SVGEGT. V shed 2 bases and J shed 4 bases, with 5 bases lying between them. The CDR3 here is CASSYSSTEAFF. The CDR3 DNA is TGTGCCAGCAGTTACAGTTCCACTGAAGCTTTCTTT.

The rearrangement uses TRBV5-5 and TRBJ2-2, with D maybe TRBD1 (5 bases). Trimming took 0 bases from V and 0 from J, leaving 6 bases between them. CDR3 length: 15 residues. CDR1 and CDR2 from the germline V gene are SGHKS and YYEKEE (reference sequence). The CDR3 sequence: CASSLGQPNTGELFF. In DNA, the CDR3 is TGTGCCAGCAGCTTGGGACAGCCGAACACCGGGGAGCTGTTTTTT. The entire variable domain, with the rest obtained from reference TRBV5-5 and TRBJ2-2, is as follows: DAGVTQSPTHLIKTRGQQVTLRCSPISGHKSVSWYQQVLGQGPQFIFQYYEKEERGRGNFPDRFSARQFPNYSSELNVNALLLGDSALYLCASSLGQPNTGELFFGEGSRLTVL.

The table lists this clonotype with many counts. The chain has TRBV7-6 and TRBJ1-5, with D perhaps matching TRBD1 (5 bases). This CDR3 is 14 amino acids long. V dropped 1 base and J dropped 2 bases, with 6 bases sitting between them. Germline V gene lookup returns CDR1 SGHVS and CDR2 FNYEAQ. This chain's CDR3 is CASSLEQGNQPQHF. In nucleotides, the CDR3 is TGTGCCAGCAGCTTAGAACAGGGCAATCAGCCCCAGCATTTT.

Sample share makes this clonotype medium-sized. V and J are TRBV14 and TRBJ2-7; 7 bases map to TRBD2. The V segment lost 2 bases and the J segment 2 bases; nucleotides outside the gene matches: 3. Germline-derived CDR1 and CDR2 are SGHDN and FVKESK. The CDR3 loop spans 14 amino acids. The CDR3 protein is CASSQWAGAYEQYF. The DNA for the CDR3 is TGTGCCAGCAGCCAATGGGCGGGGGCCTACGAGCAGTACTTC. Supplemented by reference TRBV14 and TRBJ2-7, the full variable domain reads EAGVTQFPSHSVIEKGQTVTLRCDPISGHDNLYWYRRVMGKEIKFLLHFVKESKQDESGMPNNRFLAERTGGTYSTLKVQPAELEDSGVYFCASSQWAGAYEQYFGPGTRLTVT.